The subject of this entry is one T cell receptor (beta chain). Four subsets defined by CD45RA and CD27 were sorted after CD3, CD4, CD8 and live/dead staining. The sample is drawn from a study of naive and memory T cell subsets. Germline V gene sequence: CDR1 MNHNY, CDR2 SVGAGI (reference sequence). The CDR3 is made up of 18 amino acids. The junction had 10 bases not matched to a gene; V was cut back by 5 bases and J by 2 bases. An equimolar mix of two oligonucleotides served as the beta constant-region primer for TRBC1 and TRBC2. Ligation attached a single-stranded oligonucleotide with a 12-nucleotide UMI and the SP2 primer to the cDNA 3' end. TCRdb passed the UMI-ligation and nested PCR reads through MiXCR, listing each CDR3 protein once. Of about 150,000 distinct CDR3 sequences in the sample, about a sixth are singletons; the top ten hold about 0.15%.

This receptor was obtained from a human donor in good health. The V call is TRBV6-6, the J call TRBJ1-5; TRBD1 matches at 12 bases. The sample taken for sequencing was naive CD4+ T cells from blood. CDR3 amino acids: CASSASGQGAGGNQPQHF. In DNA form, the CDR3 reads TGTGCCAGCAGTGCGTCGGGACAGGGGGCGGGAGGCAATCAGCCCCAGCATTTT.